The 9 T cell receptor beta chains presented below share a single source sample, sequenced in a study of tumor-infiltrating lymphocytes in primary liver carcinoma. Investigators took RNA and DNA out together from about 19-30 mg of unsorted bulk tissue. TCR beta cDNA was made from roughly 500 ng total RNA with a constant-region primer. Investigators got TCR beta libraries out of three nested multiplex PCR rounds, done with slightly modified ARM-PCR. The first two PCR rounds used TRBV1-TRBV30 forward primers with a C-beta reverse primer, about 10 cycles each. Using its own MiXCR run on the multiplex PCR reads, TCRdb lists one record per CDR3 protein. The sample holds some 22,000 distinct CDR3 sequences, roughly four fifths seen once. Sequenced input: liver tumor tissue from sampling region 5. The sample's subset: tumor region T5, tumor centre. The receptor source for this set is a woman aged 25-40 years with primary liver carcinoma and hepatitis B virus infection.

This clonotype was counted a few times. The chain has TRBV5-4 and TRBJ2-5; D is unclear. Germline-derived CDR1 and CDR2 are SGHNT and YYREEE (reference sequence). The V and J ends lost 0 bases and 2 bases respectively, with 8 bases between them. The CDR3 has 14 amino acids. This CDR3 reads CASSLVGPQETQYF. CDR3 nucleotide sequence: TGTGCCAGCAGCTTGGTTGGGCCACAAGAGACCCAGTACTTC.

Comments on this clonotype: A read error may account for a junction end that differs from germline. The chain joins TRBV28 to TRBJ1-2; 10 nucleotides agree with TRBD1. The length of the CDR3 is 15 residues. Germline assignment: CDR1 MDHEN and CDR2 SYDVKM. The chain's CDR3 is CATIQRQGANYGYTF. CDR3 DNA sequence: TGTGCCACCATCCAAAGACAGGGGGCTAACTATGGTTACACCTTC.

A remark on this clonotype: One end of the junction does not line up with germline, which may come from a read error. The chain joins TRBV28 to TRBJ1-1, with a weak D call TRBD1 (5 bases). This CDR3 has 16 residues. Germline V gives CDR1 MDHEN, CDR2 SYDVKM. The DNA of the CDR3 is TGTGCTAGCAGTTTCAGTGTGGGGGTCTGGGACACTGAAGCTTTCTTT. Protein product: CASSFSVGVWDTEAFF.

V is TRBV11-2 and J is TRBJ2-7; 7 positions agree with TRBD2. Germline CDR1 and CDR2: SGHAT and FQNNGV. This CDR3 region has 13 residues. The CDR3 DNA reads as TGTGCGGGCGTCCTGTCTAGCGGATATGAGCAGTACTTC. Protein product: CAGVLSSGYEQYF.

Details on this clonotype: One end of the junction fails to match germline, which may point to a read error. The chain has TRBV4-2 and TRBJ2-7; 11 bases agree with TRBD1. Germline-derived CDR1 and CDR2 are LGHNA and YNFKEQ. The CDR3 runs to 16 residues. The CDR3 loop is CASSQDSGQGGGEQCF. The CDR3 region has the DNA TGTGCCAGCAGCCAAGATTCGGGACAGGGGGGGGGCGAGCAGTGTTTC.

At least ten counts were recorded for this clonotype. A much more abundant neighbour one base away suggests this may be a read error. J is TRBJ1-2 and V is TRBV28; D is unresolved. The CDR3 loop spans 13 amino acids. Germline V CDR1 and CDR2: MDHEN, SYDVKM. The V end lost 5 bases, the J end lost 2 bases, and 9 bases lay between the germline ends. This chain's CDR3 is CASSQPLNYGYTF. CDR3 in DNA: TGTGCCAGCAGTCAGCCTCTGAACTATGGCTACACCTTC.

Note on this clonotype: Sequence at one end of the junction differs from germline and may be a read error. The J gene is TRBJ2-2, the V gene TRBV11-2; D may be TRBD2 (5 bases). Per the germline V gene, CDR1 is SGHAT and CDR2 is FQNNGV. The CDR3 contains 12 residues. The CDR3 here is CASSAEYGELVF. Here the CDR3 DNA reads TGTGCCAGCAGTGCAGAGTACGGGGAGCTGGTTTTT.

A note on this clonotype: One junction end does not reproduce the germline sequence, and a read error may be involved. CDR3 nucleotide sequence: TGCAACGTTGTCCATTGGGGTGGCAACTACACCTTC. Protein: CNVVHWGGNYTF. The genes are TRBV29-1 and TRBJ1-2; D unresolved. The CDR3 loop spans 12 amino acids. Looked up from germline, CDR1 is SQVTM and CDR2 is ANQGSEA. Using reference TRBV29-1 and TRBJ1-2 for the parts outside the CDR3, the full variable domain is SAVISQKPSRDICQRGTSLTIQCQVDSQVTMMFWYRQQPGQSLTLIATANQGSEATYESGFVIDKFPISRPNLTFSTLTVSNMSPEDSSIYLCNVVHWGGNYTFGSGTRLTVV.

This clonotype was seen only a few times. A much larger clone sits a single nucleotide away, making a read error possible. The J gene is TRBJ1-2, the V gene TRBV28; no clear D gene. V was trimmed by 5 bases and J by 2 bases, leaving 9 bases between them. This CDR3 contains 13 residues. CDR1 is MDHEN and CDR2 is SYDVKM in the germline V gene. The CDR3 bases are TGTGCCAGCAGTCAGCCTATGAACTATGGCTACACCTTC. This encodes CASSQPMNYGYTF.